A single sample gave rise to the 4 T cell receptor beta chains below, sequenced in a study of CXCR3-negative and CXCR3-positive naive CD8 T cells (dated by TCRdb to between 2017 and 2020). On the study overall, not on this receptor specifically: TRB CDR3s from CXCR3-positive naive cells showed higher hydrophobicity (lower Kidera factor 4), lower energy, and higher strength and volume indices than CXCR3-negative naive cells.

TCRdb shows the sequencer as NextSeq 550. The Human TCR Profiling Kit (MiLaboratory) was used to make UMI-labeled 5' RACE TRB cDNA libraries. TCRdb reprocessed the reads, so every CDR3 protein sequence counts as one entry and DNA is not shown. The sample's records list about 150,000 distinct CDR3 sequences. Around 0.44% of the sample is taken by the ten largest. These receptors have no identified antigens. Sequenced input: naive CXCR3+ CD8+ T cells from blood. Sample cell subset or site, as interpreted from the label and publication: CD45RO-CCR7+CD27+CD95- naive CD8+ T cells expressing CXCR3 (TNR3+). These receptor sequences come from a human donor in good health. Some clones in this sample may be carry-over from other donors' samples.

The CDR3 here is CSVGAKRDTEAFF. J is TRBJ1-1 and V is TRBV29-1. The CDR3 contains 13 residues. The V gene's germline CDR1 is SQVTM and CDR2 ANQGSEA. The full variable domain, in which reference TRBV29-1 and TRBJ1-1 provide the parts outside the CDR3, is SAVISQKPSRDICQRGTSLTIQCQVDSQVTMMFWYRQQPGQSLTLIATANQGSEATYESGFVIDKFPISRPNLTFSTLTVSNMSPEDSSIYLCSVGAKRDTEAFFGQGTRLTVV.

The rearrangement links TRBV7-9 to TRBJ1-1; lacking DNA, the TRBD1 call made by TCRdb goes unchecked. Germline-derived CDR1 and CDR2 are SEHNR and FQNEAQ (reference sequence). This CDR3 is built from 13 residues. The chain's CDR3 is CASRRTGDTEAFF.

The chain carries TRBV9 and TRBJ2-1; with no DNA, the TCRdb D assignment of TRBD2 cannot be verified. This CDR3 has 16 amino acids. Looked up from germline, CDR1 is SGDLS and CDR2 is YYNGEE. This chain's CDR3 is CASSVGLAGIYNEQFF.

This rearrangement joins TRBV18 to TRBJ2-2; TCRdb lists TRBD2, though no DNA is available to test this call. The CDR3 contains 19 residues. Looked up from germline, CDR1 is KGHSH and CDR2 is LQKENI. The CDR3 protein is CASSPPGLAGVVNTGELFF.